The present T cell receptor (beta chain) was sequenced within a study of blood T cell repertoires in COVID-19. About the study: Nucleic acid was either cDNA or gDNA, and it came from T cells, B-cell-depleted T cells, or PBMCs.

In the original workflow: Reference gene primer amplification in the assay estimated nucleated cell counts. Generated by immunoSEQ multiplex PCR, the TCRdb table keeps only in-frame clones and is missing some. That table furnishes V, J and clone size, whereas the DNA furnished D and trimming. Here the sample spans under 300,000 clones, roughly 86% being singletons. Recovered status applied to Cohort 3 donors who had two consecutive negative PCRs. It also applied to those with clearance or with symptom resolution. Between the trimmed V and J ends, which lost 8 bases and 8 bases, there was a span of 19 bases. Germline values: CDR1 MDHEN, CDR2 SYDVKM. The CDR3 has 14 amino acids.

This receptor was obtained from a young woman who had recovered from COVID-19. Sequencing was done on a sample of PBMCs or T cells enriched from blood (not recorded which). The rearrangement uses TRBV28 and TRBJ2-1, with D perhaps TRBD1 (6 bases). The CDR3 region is CASGQIRGLYEQFF. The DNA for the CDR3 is TGTGCCAGCGGTCAAATCAGGGGTCTCTATGAGCAGTTCTTC.